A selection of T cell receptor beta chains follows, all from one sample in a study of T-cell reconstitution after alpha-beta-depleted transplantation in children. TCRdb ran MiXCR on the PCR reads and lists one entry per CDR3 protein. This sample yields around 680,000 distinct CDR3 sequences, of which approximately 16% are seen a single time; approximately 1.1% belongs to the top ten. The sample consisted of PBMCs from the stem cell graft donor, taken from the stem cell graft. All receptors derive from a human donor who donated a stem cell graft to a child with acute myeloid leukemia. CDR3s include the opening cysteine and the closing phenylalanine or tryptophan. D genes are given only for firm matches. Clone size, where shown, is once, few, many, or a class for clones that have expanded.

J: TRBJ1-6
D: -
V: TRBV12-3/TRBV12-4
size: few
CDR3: CASSLEWDSPLHF
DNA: TGTGCCAGCAGTTTGGAGTGGGATTCACCCCTCCACTTT

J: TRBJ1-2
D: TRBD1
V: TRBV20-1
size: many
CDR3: CSARRTGYGYTF
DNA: TGCAGTGCCCGACGGACAGGCTATGGCTACACCTTC

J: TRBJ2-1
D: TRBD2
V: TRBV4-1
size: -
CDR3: CASSQDWMGPGLAGGASNEQFF
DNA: TGCGCCAGCAGCCAAGATTGGATGGGTCCGGGCCTAGCGGGGGGGGCTTCGAATGAGCAGTTCTTC

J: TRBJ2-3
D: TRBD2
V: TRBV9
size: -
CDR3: CASSPQGGLGTDTQYF
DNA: TGTGCCAGCAGCCCCCAGGGAGGGTTGGGCACAGATACGCAGTATTTT

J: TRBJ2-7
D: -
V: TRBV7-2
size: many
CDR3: CASRLGHEQYF
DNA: TGTGCCAGCAGATTAGGGCACGAGCAGTACTTC

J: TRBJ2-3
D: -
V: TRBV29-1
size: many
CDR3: CSVVGDTQYF
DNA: TGCAGCGTTGTAGGGGATACGCAGTATTTT

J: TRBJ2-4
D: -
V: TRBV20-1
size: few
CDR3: CSARGPAKNIQYF
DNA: TGCAGTGCTAGGGGACCCGCCAAAAACATTCAGTACTTC

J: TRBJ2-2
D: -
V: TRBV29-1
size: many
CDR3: CSVRAVNTGELFF
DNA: TGCAGCGTGAGGGCAGTTAACACCGGGGAGCTGTTTTTT

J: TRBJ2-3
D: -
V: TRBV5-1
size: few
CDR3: CASSLYGGEWTDTQYF
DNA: TGCGCCAGCAGCTTGTACGGGGGCGAATGGACAGATACGCAGTATTTT

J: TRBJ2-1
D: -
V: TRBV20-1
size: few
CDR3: CSVQGDVPSNEQFF
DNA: TGCAGTGTTCAAGGGGACGTCCCCTCCAATGAGCAGTTCTTC

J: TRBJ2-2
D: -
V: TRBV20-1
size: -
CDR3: CSAPRTRGRTGELFF
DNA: TGCAGTGCCCCCAGGACAAGGGGGAGGACCGGGGAGCTGTTTTTT

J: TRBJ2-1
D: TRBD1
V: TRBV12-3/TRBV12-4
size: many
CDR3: CASSLGRGRGDEQFF
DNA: TGTGCCAGCAGTTTAGGCAGGGGGCGCGGGGATGAGCAGTTCTTC

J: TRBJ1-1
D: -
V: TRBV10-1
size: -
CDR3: CASSGPKNTEAFF
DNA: TGCGCCAGCAGCGGGCCGAAGAACACTGAAGCTTTCTTT

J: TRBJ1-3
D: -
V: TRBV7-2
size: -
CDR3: CASSLARRTTGNTIYF
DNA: TGTGCCAGCAGCTTAGCGCGTAGGACGACTGGAAACACCATATATTTT

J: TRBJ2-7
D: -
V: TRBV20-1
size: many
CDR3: CSASGTYEQYF
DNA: TGCAGTGCTAGTGGGACGTACGAGCAGTACTTC

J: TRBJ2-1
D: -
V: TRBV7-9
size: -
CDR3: CASSLVPVAAPYNEQFF
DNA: TGTGCCAGCAGCTTAGTTCCCGTAGCGGCCCCATACAATGAGCAGTTCTTC

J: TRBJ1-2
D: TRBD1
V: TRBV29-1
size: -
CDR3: CSVEEQGANGYTF
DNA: TGCAGCGTTGAAGAACAGGGGGCAAATGGCTACACCTTC

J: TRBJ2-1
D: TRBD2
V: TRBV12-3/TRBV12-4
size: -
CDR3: CASSPIRLAGAGGEQFF
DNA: TGTGCCAGCAGTCCAATCCGACTAGCGGGGGCCGGTGGGGAGCAGTTCTTC

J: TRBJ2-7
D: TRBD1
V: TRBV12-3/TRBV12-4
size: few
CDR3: CASSPSSGQTTYEQYF
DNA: TGTGCCAGCAGTCCGAGTTCGGGACAGACAACCTACGAGCAGTACTTC

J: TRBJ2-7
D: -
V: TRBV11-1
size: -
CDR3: CASSFILDEQYF
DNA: TGTGCCAGCAGCTTCATCCTTGACGAGCAGTACTTC

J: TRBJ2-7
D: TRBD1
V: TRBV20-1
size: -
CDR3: CSASRPDRATYEQYF
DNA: TGCAGTGCTAGTAGGCCGGACAGGGCCACCTACGAGCAGTACTTC

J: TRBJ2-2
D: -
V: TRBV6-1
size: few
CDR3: CATNVRKDNTGELFF
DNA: TGTGCCACCAACGTACGCAAGGATAACACCGGGGAGCTGTTTTTT

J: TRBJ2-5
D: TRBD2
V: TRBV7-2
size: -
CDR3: CASSYSGGATGETQYF
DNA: TGTGCCAGCAGCTATAGCGGGGGGGCAACCGGAGAGACCCAGTACTTC

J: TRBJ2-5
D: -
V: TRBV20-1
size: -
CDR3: CSARDLGNGETETQYF
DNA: TGCAGTGCTAGAGATTTGGGGAACGGGGAAACGGAGACCCAGTACTTC

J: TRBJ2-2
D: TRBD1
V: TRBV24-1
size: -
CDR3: CATSEGGQGGTGELFF
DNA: TGTGCCACCAGTGAGGGGGGACAGGGCGGCACCGGGGAGCTGTTTTTT

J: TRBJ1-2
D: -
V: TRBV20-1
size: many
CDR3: CSANHRQNYGYTF
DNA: TGCAGTGCTAATCACCGACAGAACTATGGCTACACCTTC

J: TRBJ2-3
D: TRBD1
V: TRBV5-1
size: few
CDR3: CASSSGTERFTDTQYF
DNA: TGCGCCAGCAGCTCCGGGACAGAACGTTTCACAGATACGCAGTATTTT

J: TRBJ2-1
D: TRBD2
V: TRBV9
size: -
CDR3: CASSLRTSWDEQFF
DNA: TGTGCCAGCAGCCTTCGGACTAGCTGGGATGAGCAGTTCTTC

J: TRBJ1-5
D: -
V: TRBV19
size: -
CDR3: CASSLDDETVYSNQPQHF
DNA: TGTGCCAGTAGTCTCGACGACGAAACAGTTTATAGCAATCAGCCCCAGCATTTT

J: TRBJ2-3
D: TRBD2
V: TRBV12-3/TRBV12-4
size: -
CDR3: CASSRSGGAFADTQYF
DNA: TGTGCCAGCAGTCGGAGCGGGGGGGCCTTCGCAGATACGCAGTATTTT

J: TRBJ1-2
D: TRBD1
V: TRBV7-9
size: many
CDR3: CASSLADRHYGYTF
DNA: TGTGCCAGCAGCTTAGCGGACAGGCACTATGGCTACACCTTC

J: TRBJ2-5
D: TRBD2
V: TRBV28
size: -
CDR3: CASTSGTTETQYF
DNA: TGTGCCAGCACCTCCGGGACTACAGAGACCCAGTACTTC

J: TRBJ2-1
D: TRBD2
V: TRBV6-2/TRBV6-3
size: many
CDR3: CASSPLANEQFF
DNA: TGTGCCAGCAGTCCACTAGCGAATGAGCAGTTCTTC

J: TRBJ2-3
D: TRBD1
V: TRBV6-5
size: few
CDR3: CASSSHTGGGTDTQYF
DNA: TGTGCCAGCAGTTCCCATACAGGGGGAGGCACAGATACGCAGTATTTT

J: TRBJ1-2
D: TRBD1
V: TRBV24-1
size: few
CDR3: CATSDPRTGEGPAAGYTF
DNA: TGTGCCACCAGTGATCCGCGGACAGGAGAAGGACCCGCGGCTGGCTACACCTTC

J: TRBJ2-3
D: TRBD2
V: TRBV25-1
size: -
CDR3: CASSEWGGGADTQYF
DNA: TGTGCCAGCAGTGAATGGGGCGGGGGGGCGGATACGCAGTATTTT

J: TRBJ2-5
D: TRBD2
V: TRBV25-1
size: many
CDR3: CASSTPSGGGQETQYF
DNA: TGTGCCAGCAGTACCCCTAGCGGGGGGGGACAAGAGACCCAGTACTTC

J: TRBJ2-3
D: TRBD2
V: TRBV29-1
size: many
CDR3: CSVGLAGGGTDTQYF
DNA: TGCAGCGTTGGACTAGCGGGAGGTGGCACAGATACGCAGTATTTT

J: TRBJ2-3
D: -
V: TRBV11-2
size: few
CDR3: CASSVGTSLNWQYF
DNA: TGTGCCAGCAGCGTCGGGACTTCCCTTAATTGGCAGTATTTT

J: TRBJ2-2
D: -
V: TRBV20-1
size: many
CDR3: CSARDPGTSWGNTGELFF
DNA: TGCAGTGCTAGAGATCCGGGGACATCCTGGGGGAACACCGGGGAGCTGTTTTTT

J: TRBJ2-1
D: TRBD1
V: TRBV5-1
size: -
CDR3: CASSSKQGRLYNEQFF
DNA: TGCGCCAGCAGCTCAAAACAGGGGCGTCTCTACAATGAGCAGTTCTTC

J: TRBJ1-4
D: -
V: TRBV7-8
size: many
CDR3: CASSLEGVLGEKLFF
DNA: TGTGCCAGCAGCTTAGAGGGGGTCCTCGGTGAAAAACTGTTTTTT

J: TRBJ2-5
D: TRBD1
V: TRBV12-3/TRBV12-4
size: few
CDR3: CASRSGTGEETQYF
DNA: TGTGCCAGCAGGTCCGGGACAGGGGAAGAGACCCAGTACTTC

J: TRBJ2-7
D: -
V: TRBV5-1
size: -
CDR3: CASKVGSSYEQYF
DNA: TGCGCCAGCAAGGTAGGTTCATCCTACGAGCAGTACTTC

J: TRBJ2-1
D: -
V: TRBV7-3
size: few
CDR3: CASSLTSGRGLAYNEQFF
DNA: TGTGCCAGCAGCTTAACGTCCGGACGGGGGTTAGCCTACAATGAGCAGTTCTTC

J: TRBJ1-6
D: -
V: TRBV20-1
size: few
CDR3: CSARREKTYNSPLHF
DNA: TGCAGTGCTAGACGTGAGAAGACCTATAATTCACCCCTCCACTTT

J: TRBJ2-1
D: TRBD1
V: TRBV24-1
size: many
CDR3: CATSEPGTGHEQFF
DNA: TGTGCCACCAGTGAACCTGGGACAGGTCATGAGCAGTTCTTC

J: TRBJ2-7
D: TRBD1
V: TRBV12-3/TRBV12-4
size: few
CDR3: CASSSPGQFFHEQYF
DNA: TGTGCCAGCAGTTCTCCGGGACAGTTCTTTCACGAGCAGTACTTC

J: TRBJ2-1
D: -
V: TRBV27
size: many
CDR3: CASSRRGYEQFF
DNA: TGTGCCAGCAGTCGAAGAGGGTATGAGCAGTTCTTC

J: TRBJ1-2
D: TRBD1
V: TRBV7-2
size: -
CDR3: CASSFKTGGIGYGYTF
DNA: TGTGCCAGCAGCTTCAAGACAGGGGGCATAGGCTATGGCTACACCTTC

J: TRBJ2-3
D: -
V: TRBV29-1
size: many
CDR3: CSVEVPPTDTQYF
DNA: TGCAGCGTTGAGGTCCCACCAACAGATACGCAGTATTTT

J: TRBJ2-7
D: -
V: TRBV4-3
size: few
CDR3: CASSLRPGSVRYEQYF
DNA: TGCGCCAGCAGCCTCCGGCCGGGTAGCGTTAGGTACGAGCAGTACTTC

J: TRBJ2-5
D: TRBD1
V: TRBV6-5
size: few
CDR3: CASSYSKGAGETQYF
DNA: TGTGCCAGCAGTTACTCGAAGGGGGCAGGAGAGACCCAGTACTTC

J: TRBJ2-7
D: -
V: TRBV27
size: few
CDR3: CASNSGHEQYF
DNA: TGTGCCAGCAACTCTGGGCACGAGCAGTACTTC